This T cell receptor beta chain derives from a study of radiation and T cells in renal cell carcinoma. The overall study: Nephrectomy followed 15 Gy stereotactic body radiation by 4 weeks.

Time point of the sample: baseline pretreatment blood. Treatment noted: 15 Gy SBRT to primary tumor, nephrectomy 4 weeks later. Clones were sequenced by immunoSEQ multiplex PCR, and TCRdb holds only the in-frame ones, with some missing. This table has 130,000 to 150,000 clones, approximately 90% appearing once. Study-wide results and limits: From baseline, blood top tumor clonotypes peaked at 2 weeks post-radiation. Without pretreatment biopsies, baseline tumor clonotype presence was undetermined.

On this clone itself: Antigen specificity is unknown.

The CDR3 spans 10 residues. V lost 2 bases to trimming and J lost 8 bases, with 6 bases between them. The V gene's germline CDR1 is SQVTM and CDR2 ANQGSEA. This sequence joins TRBV29-1 and TRBJ1-2; D is undetermined. The sample was blood, taken from a patient whose treatment included radiotherapy and nephrectomy. The sequence was collected from a woman aged 45-59 years with renal cell carcinoma. CDR3 in amino acids: CSVEMGGYTF. CDR3 nucleotide sequence: TGCAGCGTTGAAATGGGAGGCTACACCTTC.